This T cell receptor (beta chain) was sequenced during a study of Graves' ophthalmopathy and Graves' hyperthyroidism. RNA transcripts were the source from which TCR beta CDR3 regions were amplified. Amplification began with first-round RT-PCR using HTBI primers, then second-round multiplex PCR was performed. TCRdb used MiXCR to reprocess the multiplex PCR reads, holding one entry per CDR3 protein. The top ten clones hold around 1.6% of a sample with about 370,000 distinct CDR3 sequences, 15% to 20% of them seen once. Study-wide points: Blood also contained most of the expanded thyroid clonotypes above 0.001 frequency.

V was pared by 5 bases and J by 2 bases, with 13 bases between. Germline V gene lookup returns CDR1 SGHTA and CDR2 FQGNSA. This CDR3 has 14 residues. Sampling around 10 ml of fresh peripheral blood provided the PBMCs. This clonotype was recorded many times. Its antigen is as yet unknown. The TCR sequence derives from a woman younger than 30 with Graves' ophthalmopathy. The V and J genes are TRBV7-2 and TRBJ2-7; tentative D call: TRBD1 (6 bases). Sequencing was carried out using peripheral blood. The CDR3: CASSQTGSAYEQYF. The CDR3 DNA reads TGTGCCAGCAGCCAGACAGGCTCAGCCTACGAGCAGTACTTC.